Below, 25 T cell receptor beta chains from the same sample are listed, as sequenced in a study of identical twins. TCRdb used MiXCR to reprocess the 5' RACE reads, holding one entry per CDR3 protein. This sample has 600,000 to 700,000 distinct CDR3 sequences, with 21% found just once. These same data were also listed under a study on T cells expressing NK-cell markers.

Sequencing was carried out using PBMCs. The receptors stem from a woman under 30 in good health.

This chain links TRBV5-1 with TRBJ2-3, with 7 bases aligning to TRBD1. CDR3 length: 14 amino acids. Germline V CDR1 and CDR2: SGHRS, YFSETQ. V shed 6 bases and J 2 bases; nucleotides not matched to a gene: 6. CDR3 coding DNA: TGCGCCAGCACCCCCCAGGGGGACACAGATACGCAGTATTTT. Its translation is CASTPQGDTDTQYF.

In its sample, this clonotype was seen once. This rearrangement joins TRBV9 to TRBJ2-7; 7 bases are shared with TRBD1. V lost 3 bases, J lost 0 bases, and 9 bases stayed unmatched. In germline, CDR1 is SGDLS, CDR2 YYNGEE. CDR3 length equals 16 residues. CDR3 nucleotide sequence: TGTGCCAGCAGCGCCCACGGGACAGCGATCTCCTACGAGCAGTACTTC. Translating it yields CASSAHGTAISYEQYF.

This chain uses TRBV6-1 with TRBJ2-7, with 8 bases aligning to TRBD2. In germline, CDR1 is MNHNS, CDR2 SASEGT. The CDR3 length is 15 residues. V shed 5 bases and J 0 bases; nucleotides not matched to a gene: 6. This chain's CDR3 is CASSRLASSSYEQYF. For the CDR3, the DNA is TGTGCCAGCAGTCGACTAGCGTCGAGCTCCTACGAGCAGTACTTC.

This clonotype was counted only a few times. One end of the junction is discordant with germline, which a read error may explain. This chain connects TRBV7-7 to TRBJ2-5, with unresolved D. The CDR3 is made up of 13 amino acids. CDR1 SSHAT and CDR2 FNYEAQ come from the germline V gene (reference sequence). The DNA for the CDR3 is TGTGCTAGCAGCTACCGCCTTCGAGAGACCCAGTACTTC. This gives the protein CASSYRLRETQYF.

CDR3 in DNA: TGTGCCAGCAGCCCGGCCGGGGACAGAGAGACCCAGTACTTC. This sequence encodes CASSPAGDRETQYF. This chain uses TRBV7-9 with TRBJ2-5; 7 bases map to TRBD1. V gave up 5 bases and J gave up 4 bases; unmatched junction bases: 7. Germline lookup yields CDR1 SEHNR and CDR2 FQNEAQ (reference sequence). The CDR3 runs to 14 residues.

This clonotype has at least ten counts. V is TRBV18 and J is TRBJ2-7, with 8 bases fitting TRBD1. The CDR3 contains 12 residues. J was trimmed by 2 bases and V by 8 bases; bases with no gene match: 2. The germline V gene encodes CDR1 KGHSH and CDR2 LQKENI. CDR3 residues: CASGQGTYEQYF. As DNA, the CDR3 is TGTGCCAGCGGACAGGGAACCTACGAGCAGTACTTC.

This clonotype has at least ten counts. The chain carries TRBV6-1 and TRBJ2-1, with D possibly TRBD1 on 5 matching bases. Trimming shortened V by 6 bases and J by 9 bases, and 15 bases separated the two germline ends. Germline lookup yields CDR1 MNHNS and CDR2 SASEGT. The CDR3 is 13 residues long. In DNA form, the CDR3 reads TGTGCCAGCAGCCGACAGCGAACGGGTGAGCAGTTCTTC. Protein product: CASSRQRTGEQFF.

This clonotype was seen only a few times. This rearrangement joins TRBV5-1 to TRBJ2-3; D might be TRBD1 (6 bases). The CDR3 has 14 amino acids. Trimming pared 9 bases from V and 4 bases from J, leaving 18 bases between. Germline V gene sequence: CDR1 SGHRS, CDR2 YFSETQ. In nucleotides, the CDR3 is TGCGCCACCTCGGACTTACAGGGCTCAGATACGCAGTATTTT. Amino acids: CATSDLQGSDTQYF.

As DNA, the CDR3 is TGTGCCAGCCGAGATGACTACACCTTC. Amino acid sequence: CASRDDYTF. The chain carries TRBV9 and TRBJ1-2; D ambiguous. Germline assignment: CDR1 SGDLS and CDR2 YYNGEE. With 7 bases removed from V and 10 bases from J, the gap between germline ends came to 8 bases. The CDR3 runs 9 residues.

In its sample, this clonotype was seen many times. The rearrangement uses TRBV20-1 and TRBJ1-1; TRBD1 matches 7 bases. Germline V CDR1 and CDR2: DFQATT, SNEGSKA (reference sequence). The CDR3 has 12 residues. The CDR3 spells CRATGKNTEAFF. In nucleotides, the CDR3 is TGCAGGGCGACAGGGAAGAACACTGAAGCTTTCTTT.

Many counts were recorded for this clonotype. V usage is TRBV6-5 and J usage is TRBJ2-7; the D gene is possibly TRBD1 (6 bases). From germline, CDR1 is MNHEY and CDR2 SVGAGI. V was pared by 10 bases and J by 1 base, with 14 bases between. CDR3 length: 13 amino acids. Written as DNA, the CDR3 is TGTGCCACAGGGGATCTCCGTTCCTACGAGCAGTACTTC. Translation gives CATGDLRSYEQYF.

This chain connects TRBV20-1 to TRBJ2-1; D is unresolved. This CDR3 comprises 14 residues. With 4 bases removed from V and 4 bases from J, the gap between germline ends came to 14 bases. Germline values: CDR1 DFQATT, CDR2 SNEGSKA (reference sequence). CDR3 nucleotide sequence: TGCAGTGCTAACCTCCCCCCCCCTTACAATGAGCAGTTCTTC. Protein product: CSANLPPPYNEQFF.

CDR3 sequence (DNA): TGTGCCAGCCCTTCTCCCGACGGGAACACTGAAGCTTTCTTT. Its protein is CASPSPDGNTEAFF. The gene calls are TRBV2 and TRBJ1-1; no clear D gene. The CDR3 runs 14 residues. Germline V gene data show CDR1 as SNHLY and CDR2 as FYNNEI. Trimming stripped 8 bases from V and 1 base from J, with 14 bases between.

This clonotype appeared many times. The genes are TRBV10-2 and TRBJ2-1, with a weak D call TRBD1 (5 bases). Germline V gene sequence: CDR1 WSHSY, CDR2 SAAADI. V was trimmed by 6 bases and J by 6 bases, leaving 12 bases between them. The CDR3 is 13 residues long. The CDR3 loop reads CASSEDIFNEQFF. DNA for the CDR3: TGCGCCAGCAGCGAGGACATTTTCAATGAGCAGTTCTTC.

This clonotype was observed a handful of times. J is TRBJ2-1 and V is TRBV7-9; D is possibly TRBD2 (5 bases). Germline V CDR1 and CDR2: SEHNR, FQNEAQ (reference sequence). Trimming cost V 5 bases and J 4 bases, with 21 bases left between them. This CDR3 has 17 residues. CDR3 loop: CASSRGLAVTGYNEQFF. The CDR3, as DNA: TGTGCCAGCAGCCGAGGACTGGCGGTTACTGGATACAATGAGCAGTTCTTC.

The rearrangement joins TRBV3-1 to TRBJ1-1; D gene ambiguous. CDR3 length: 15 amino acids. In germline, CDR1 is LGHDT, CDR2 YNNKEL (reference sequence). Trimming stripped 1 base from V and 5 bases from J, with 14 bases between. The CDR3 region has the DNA TGTGCCAGCAGCCAAGGTGCGGGGAGGATGACTGAAGCTTTCTTT. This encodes CASSQGAGRMTEAFF.

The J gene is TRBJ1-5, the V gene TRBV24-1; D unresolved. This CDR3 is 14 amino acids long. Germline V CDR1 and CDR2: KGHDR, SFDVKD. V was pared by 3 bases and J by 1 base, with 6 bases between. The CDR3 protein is CATSDHTSNQPQHF. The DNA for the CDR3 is TGTGCCACCAGTGATCACACCAGCAATCAGCCCCAGCATTTT.

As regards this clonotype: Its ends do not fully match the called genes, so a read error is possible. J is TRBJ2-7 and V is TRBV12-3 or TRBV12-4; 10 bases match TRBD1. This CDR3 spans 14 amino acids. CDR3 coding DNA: TGTGCCAGCAGTTCGACGTTCTCCGGACAGGGGGTGGACTTC. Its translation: CASSSTFSGQGVDF.

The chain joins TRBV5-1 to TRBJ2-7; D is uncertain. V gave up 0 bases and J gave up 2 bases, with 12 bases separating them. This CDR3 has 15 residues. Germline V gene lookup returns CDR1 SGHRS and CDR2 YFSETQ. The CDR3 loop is CASSLGIGRAYEQYF. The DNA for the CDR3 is TGCGCCAGCAGCTTGGGTATTGGCAGAGCCTACGAGCAGTACTTC.

The CDR3 sequence: CASSPPLGGGNTIYF. Written as DNA, the CDR3 is TGTGCCAGCAGCCCCCCGCTGGGAGGTGGAAACACCATATATTTT. This chain connects TRBV5-6 to TRBJ1-3; D gene uncertain. This CDR3 is built from 15 residues. Trimming pared 4 bases from V and 3 bases from J, leaving 14 bases between. Germline values: CDR1 SGHDT, CDR2 YYEEEE.

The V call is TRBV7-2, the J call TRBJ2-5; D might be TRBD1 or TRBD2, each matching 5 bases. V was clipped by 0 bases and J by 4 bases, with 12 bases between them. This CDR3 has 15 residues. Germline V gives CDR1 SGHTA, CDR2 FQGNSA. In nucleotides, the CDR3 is TGTGCCAGCAGCTTAGCACCCCGGGGACGAGAGACCCAGTACTTC. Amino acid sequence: CASSLAPRGRETQYF.

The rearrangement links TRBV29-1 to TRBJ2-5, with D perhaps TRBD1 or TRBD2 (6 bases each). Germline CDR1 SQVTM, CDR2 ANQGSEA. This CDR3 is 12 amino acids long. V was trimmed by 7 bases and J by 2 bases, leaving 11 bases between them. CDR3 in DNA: TGCAGCGGCGGGGACATTCAAGAGACCCAGTACTTC. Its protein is CSGGDIQETQYF.

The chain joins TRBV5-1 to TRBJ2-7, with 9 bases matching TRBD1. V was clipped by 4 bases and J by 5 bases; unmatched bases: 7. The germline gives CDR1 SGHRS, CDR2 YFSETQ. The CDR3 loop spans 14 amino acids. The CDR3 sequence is CASSGGQGTDEQYF. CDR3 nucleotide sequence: TGCGCCAGCAGCGGCGGACAGGGGACGGACGAGCAGTACTTC. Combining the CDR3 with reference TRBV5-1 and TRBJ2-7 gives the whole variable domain KAGVTQTPRYLIKTRGQQVTLSCSPISGHRSVSWYQQTPGQGLQFLFEYFSETQRNKGNFPGRFSGRQFSNSRSEMNVSTLELGDSALYLCASSGGQGTDEQYFGPGTRLTVT.

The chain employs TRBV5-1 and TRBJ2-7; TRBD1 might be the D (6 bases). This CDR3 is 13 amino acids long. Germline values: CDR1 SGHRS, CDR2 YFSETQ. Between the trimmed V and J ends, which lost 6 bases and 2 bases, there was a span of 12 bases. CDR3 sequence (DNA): TGCGCCAGCACTGGGGGCTCCGCCTACGAGCAGTACTTC. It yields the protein CASTGGSAYEQYF.

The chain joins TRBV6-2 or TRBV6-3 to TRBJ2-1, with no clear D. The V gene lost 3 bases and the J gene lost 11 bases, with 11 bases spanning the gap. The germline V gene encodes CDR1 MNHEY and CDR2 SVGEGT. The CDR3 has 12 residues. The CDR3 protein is CASSYLLGQQFF. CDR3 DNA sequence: TGTGCCAGCAGTTATCTTTTGGGTCAGCAGTTCTTC.